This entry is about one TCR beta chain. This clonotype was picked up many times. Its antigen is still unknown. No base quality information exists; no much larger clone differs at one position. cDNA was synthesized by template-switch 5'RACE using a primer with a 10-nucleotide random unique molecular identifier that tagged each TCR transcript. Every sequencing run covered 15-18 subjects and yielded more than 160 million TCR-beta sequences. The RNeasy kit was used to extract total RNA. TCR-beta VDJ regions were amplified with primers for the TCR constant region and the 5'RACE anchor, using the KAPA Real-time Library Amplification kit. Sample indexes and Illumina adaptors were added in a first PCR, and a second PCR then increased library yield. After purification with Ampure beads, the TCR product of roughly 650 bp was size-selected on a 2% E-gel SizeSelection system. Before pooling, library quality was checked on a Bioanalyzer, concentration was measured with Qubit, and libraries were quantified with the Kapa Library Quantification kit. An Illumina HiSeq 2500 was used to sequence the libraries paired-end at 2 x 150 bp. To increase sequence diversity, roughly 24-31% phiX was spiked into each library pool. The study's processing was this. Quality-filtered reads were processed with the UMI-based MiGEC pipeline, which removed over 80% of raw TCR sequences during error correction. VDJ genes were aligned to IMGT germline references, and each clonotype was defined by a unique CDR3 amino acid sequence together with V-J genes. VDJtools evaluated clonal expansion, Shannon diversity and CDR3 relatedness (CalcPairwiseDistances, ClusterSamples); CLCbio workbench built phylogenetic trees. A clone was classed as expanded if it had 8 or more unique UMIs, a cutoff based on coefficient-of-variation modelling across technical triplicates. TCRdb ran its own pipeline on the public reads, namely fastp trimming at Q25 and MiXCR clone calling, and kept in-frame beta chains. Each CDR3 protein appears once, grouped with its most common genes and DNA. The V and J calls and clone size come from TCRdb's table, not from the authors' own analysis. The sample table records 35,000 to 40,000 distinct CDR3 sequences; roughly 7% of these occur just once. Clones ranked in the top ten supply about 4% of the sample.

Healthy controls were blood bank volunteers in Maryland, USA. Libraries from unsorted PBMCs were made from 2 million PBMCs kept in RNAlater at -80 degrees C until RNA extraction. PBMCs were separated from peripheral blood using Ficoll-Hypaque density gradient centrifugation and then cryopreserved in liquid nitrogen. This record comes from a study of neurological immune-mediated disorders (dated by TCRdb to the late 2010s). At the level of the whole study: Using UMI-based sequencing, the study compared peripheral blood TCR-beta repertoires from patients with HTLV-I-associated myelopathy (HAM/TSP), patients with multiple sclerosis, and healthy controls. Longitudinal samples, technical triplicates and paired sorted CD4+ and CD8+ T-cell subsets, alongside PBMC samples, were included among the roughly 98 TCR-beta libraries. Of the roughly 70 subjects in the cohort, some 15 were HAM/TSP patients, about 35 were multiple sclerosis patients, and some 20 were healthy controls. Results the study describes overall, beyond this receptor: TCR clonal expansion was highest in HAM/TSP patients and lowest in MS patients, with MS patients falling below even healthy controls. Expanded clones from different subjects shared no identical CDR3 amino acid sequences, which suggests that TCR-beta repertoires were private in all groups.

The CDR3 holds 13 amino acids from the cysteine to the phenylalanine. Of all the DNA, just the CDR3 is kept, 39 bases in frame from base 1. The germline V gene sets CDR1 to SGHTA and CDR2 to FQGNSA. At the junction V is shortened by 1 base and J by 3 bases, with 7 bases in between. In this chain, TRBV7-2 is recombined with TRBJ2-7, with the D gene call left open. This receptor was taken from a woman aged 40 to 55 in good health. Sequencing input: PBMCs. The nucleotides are TGTGCCAGCAGCTTAGGTACTTACTACGAGCAGTACTTC. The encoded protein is CASSLGTYYEQYF.